This is a list of T cell receptor beta chains from one sample in a study of blood T cells in healthy people across ages. TCRdb called the 5' RACE reads again in MiXCR, with one record for every CDR3 protein. The data hold 1.5 million to 2 million distinct CDR3 sequences, with 30% to 35% observed a single time. The sample comprised blood. The receptor source for this set is a woman younger than 45 in good health. Each CDR3 is given with its conserved first and last residue. The D gene is left open where the match is weak. Rows may omit the clone size; those that give it use once, few, many or a size class.

size	V	length	D	J	CDR3	DNA
few	TRBV27	14	-	TRBJ2-7	CASRLTESSYEQYF	TGTGCCAGCAGACTGACAGAAAGCTCCTACGAGCAGTACTTC
few	TRBV12-3/TRBV12-4	13	TRBD1	TRBJ1-5	CASTSDRGKPQHF	TGTGCCAGCACTTCGGACAGGGGAAAGCCCCAGCATTTT
many	TRBV29-1	13	-	TRBJ2-1	CSPALFQGHEQFF	TGCAGCCCCGCCCTCTTCCAAGGGCATGAGCAGTTCTTC
few	TRBV20-1	18	TRBD1	TRBJ1-5	CSARSWDRGAGSNQPQHF	TGCAGTGCTCGTAGTTGGGACAGGGGGGCTGGTAGCAATCAGCCCCAGCATTTT
few	TRBV20-1	15	TRBD2	TRBJ2-7	CSVTEPAGGSYEQYF	TGCAGTGTCACAGAACCAGCGGGAGGGTCCTACGAGCAGTACTTC
few	TRBV29-1	13	-	TRBJ1-6	CSVQGLQGKDLHF	TGCAGCGTTCAAGGACTACAGGGCAAGGACCTCCACTTT
-	TRBV11-1	14	TRBD1	TRBJ1-1	CASSRQGDYTEAFF	TGTGCCAGCAGCCGACAGGGGGACTACACTGAAGCTTTCTTT
-	TRBV7-2	15	-	TRBJ2-3	CASSLHPLNRRRQYF	TGTGCCAGCAGCCTCCACCCCTTGAATAGACGGAGGCAGTATTTT
few	TRBV6-6	15	-	TRBJ2-1	CASSVYRVVGNEQFF	TGTGCCAGCAGCGTATACCGTGTGGTTGGCAATGAGCAGTTCTTC
-	TRBV2	14	TRBD1	TRBJ2-7	CASTTGAGSYEQYF	TGTGCCAGCACCACAGGGGCCGGGTCCTACGAGCAGTACTTC
few	TRBV28	12	-	TRBJ1-5	CASSPGSEPQHF	TGTGCCAGCAGTCCAGGGTCGGAGCCCCAGCATTTT
-	TRBV12-3/TRBV12-4	14	-	TRBJ2-5	CASSSTQTVETQYF	TGTGCCAGCAGTTCCACACAGACAGTAGAGACCCAGTACTTC
few	TRBV9	15	TRBD1	TRBJ2-7	CASSDTGDRGYEQYF	TGTGCCAGCAGCGACACAGGGGATAGGGGCTACGAGCAGTACTTC
many	TRBV12-3/TRBV12-4	16	TRBD2	TRBJ2-3	CASSPSGRAGGNTQYF	TGTGCCAGCAGTCCGAGCGGGAGGGCCGGGGGTAATACGCAGTATTTT
-	TRBV12-3/TRBV12-4	11	-	TRBJ2-5	CAGSSGSGEYF	TGTGCCGGCAGTTCCGGCTCCGGAGAGTACTTC
-	TRBV27	14	TRBD1	TRBJ1-1	CASSTGGANTEAFF	TGTGCCAGCAGTACAGGGGGCGCGAACACTGAAGCTTTCTTT
few	TRBV5-1	14	TRBD2	TRBJ2-3	CASTTSGRTDTQYF	TGCGCCAGCACCACTAGCGGCCGCACAGATACGCAGTATTTT
-	TRBV4-1	14	TRBD1	TRBJ1-5	CASSPQGVGQPQHF	TGCGCCAGCAGCCCACAGGGGGTCGGTCAGCCCCAGCATTTT
many	TRBV29-1	12	-	TRBJ2-7	CSVGGNSYEQYF	TGCAGCGTTGGAGGGAACTCCTACGAGCAGTACTTC
-	TRBV27	14	-	TRBJ2-7	CASSRTRASYEQYF	TGTGCCAGCAGTAGGACCCGGGCATCCTACGAGCAGTACTTC
few	TRBV12-3/TRBV12-4	15	-	TRBJ2-7	CASSLRGTGEGEQYF	TGTGCCAGCAGTTTAAGGGGGACTGGAGAGGGGGAGCAGTACTTC
-	TRBV15	15	-	TRBJ2-5	CATSAVKGLQETQYF	TGTGCCACCAGTGCGGTAAAGGGCTTGCAAGAGACCCAGTACTTC
few	TRBV28	16	-	TRBJ2-5	CASSSQSGLWRETQYF	TGTGCCAGCAGTTCCCAATCCGGGCTCTGGAGGGAGACCCAGTACTTC
-	TRBV6-2/TRBV6-3	12	-	TRBJ2-7	CASSRSPHEQYF	TGTGCCAGCAGCAGATCTCCCCACGAGCAGTACTTC
-	TRBV5-5	13	-	TRBJ2-7	CASSYGSTYEQYF	TGTGCCAGCAGCTACGGATCTACCTACGAGCAGTACTTC
many	TRBV5-6	13	-	TRBJ2-7	CASSSGHLYEQYF	TGTGCCAGCAGCTCGGGACATCTGTACGAGCAGTACTTC
-	TRBV20-1	14	TRBD2	TRBJ2-7	CSAGDLAGEGEQYF	TGCAGTGCTGGAGATCTAGCGGGAGAGGGTGAGCAGTACTTC
-	TRBV10-3	13	TRBD2	TRBJ2-3	CAITERGTDTQYF	TGTGCCATCACCGAGCGGGGGACAGATACGCAGTATTTT
many	TRBV29-1	13	TRBD1	TRBJ2-7	CSALGTADYEQYF	TGCAGCGCTTTGGGGACAGCTGACTACGAGCAGTACTTC
-	TRBV9	15	-	TRBJ1-1	CASSVGQSMNTEAFF	TGTGCCAGCAGCGTAGGCCAGTCCATGAACACTGAAGCTTTCTTT
few	TRBV4-1	18	TRBD2	TRBJ2-3	CAGSQAHRAGGNTDTQYF	TGCGCCGGCAGCCAAGCCCACCGCGCGGGGGGCAACACAGATACGCAGTATTTT
-	TRBV12-3/TRBV12-4	15	-	TRBJ2-7	CAGTLGGLAVGEQYF	TGTGCCGGCACCTTGGGGGGCCTAGCGGTAGGGGAGCAGTACTTC
few	TRBV6-5	14	-	TRBJ1-1	CASSYSEGGKGAFF	TGTGCCAGCAGTTACTCGGAGGGAGGTAAGGGAGCTTTCTTT
once	TRBV13	16	TRBD1	TRBJ2-5	CATSTAGTGGWETQYF	TGTGCCACCAGCACCGCCGGGACAGGGGGCTGGGAGACCCAGTACTTC
-	TRBV6-5	13	-	TRBJ2-1	CASRLKGGNEQFF	TGTGCCAGCAGATTAAAGGGGGGGAATGAGCAGTTCTTC
many	TRBV2	13	-	TRBJ2-1	CASSGDLNNEQFF	TGTGCCAGCAGTGGGGACTTGAACAATGAGCAGTTCTTC
many	TRBV6-2/TRBV6-3	15	-	TRBJ2-5	CASSLRGTAQETQYF	TGTGCCAGCAGTCTACGGGGCACAGCCCAAGAGACCCAGTACTTC
-	TRBV9	14	TRBD2	TRBJ2-3	CASTLAGGPGTQYF	TGTGCCAGCACACTAGCGGGAGGGCCAGGTACGCAGTATTTT
few	TRBV5-6	17	-	TRBJ2-1	CASSPLGRSSSYNEQFF	TGTGCCAGCAGCCCACTCGGGAGATCGAGCTCCTACAATGAGCAGTTCTTC
few	TRBV9	11	-	TRBJ1-2	CASAGGYGYTF	TGTGCCAGCGCCGGGGGGTATGGCTACACCTTC
-	TRBV6-2/TRBV6-3	15	TRBD2	TRBJ2-5	CASRASGASSATQYF	TGTGCCAGCAGGGCTAGCGGAGCGTCGAGTGCGACCCAGTACTTC
-	TRBV5-1	12	-	TRBJ2-7	CASSLGIHEQYF	TGCGCCAGCAGCTTGGGTATCCACGAGCAGTACTTC